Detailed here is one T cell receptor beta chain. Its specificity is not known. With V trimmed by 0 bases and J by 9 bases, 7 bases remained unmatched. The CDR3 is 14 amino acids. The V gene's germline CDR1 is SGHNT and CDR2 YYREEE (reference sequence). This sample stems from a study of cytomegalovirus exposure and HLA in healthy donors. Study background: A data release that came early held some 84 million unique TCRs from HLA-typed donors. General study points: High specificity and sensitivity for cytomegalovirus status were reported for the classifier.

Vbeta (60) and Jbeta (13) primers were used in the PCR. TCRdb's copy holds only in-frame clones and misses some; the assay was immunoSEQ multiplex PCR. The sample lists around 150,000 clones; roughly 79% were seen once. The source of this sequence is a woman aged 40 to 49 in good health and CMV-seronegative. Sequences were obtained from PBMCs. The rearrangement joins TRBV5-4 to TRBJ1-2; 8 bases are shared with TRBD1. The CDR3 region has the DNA TGTGCCAGCAGCTTGGACAGGGGGTTTGGGAGCTACACCTTC. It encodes CASSLDRGFGSYTF.